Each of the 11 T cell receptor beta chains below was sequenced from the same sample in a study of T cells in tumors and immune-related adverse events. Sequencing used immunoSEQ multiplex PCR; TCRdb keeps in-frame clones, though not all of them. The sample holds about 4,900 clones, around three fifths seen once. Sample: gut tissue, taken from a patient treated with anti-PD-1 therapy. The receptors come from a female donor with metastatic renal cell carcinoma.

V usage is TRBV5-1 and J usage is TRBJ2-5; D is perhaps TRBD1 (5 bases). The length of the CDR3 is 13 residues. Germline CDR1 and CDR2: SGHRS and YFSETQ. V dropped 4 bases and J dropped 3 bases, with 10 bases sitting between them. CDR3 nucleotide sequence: TGCGCCAGCAGCCCGCTAGGGGAAGAGACCCAGTACTTC. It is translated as CASSPLGEETQYF.

CDR3 sequence reads: CASSQTRERGKFF. As DNA, the CDR3 is TGCGCCAGCAGTCAAACACGAGAGCGGGGAAAGTTCTTC. The V call is TRBV23-1, the J call TRBJ2-1; 7 nucleotides match TRBD2. TRBV23-1 is treated as an ORF (open reading frame) with a function not yet certain. V lost 2 bases and J lost 14; bases outside the gene matches: 9. CDR3 length: 13 residues.

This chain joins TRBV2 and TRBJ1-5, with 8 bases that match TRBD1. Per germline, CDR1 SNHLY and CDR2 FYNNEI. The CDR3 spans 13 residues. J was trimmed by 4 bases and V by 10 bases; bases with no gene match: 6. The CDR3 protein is CATRGLGNQPQHF. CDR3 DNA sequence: TGTGCCACCAGGGGGCTAGGGAATCAGCCCCAGCATTTT.

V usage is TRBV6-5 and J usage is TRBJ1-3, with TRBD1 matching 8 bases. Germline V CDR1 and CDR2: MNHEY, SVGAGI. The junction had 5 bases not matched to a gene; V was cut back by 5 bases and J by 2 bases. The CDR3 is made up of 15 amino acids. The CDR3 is CASSSPQGAGNTIYF. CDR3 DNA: TGTGCCAGCAGTAGCCCACAGGGGGCTGGAAACACCATATATTTT.

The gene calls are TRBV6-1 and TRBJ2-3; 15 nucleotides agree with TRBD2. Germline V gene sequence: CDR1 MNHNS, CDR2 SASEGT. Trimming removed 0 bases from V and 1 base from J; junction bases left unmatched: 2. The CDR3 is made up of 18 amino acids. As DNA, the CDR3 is TGTGCCAGCAGTGAAGCAAGGACTAGCGGGAGGGGCACAGATACGCAGTATTTT. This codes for CASSEARTSGRGTDTQYF.

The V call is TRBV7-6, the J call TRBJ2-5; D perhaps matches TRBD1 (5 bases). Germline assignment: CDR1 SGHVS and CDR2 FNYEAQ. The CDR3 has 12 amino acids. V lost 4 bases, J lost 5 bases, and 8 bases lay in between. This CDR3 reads CASSSGMETQYF. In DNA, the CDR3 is TGTGCCAGCAGCTCAGGGATGGAGACCCAGTACTTC.

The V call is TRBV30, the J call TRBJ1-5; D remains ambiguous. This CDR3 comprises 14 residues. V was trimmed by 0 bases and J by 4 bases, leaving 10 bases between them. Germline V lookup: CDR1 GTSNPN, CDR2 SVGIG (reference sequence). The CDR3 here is CAWSVKQKNQPQHF. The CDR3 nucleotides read TGTGCCTGGAGTGTAAAACAGAAAAATCAGCCCCAGCATTTT.

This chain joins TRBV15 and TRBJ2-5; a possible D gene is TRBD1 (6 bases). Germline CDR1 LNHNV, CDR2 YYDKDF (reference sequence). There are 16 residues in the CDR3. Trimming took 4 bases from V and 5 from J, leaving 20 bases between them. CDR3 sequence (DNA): TGTGCCACCAGCACCCGAGCCCAGGGGCAGGGCGAGACCCAGTACTTC. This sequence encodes CATSTRAQGQGETQYF.

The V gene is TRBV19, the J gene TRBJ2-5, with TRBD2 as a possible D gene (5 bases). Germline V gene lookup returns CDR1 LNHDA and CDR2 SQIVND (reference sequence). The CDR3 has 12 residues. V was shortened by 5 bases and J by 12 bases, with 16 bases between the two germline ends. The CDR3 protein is CASSSRRGSEYF. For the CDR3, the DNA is TGTGCCAGTAGTTCCAGACGGGGTTCCGAGTACTTC.

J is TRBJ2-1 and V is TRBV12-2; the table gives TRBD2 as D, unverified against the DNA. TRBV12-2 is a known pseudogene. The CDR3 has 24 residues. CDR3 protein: CASRLEYPGQEVSGRTSGSNEQFF. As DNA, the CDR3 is TGTGCAAGTCGCTTAGAGTACCCGGGACAGGAGGTTTCGGGTCGAACTAGCGGGTCCAATGAGCAGTTCTTC.

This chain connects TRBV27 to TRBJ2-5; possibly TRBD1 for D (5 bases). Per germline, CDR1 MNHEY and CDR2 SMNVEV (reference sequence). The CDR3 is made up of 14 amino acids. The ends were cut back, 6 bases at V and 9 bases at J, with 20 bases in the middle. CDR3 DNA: TGTGCCAGCAGCCCCATAAGCAGGGTCACTTCCCAGTACTTC. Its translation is CASSPISRVTSQYF.